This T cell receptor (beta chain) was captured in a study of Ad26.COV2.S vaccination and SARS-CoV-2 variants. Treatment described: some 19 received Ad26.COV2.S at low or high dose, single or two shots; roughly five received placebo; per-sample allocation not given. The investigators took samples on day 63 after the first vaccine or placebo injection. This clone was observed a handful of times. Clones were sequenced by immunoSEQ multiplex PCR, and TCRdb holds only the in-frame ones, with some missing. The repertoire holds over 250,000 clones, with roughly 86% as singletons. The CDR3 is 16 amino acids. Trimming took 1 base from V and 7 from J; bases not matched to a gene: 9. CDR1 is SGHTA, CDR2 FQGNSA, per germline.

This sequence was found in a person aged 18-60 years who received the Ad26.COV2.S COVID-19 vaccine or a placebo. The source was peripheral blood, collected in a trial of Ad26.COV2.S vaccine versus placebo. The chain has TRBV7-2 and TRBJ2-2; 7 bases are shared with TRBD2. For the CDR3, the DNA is TGTGCCAGCAGCTTAGGCGGGAGTCTGCTTTTCGGGGAGCTGTTTTTT. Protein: CASSLGGSLLFGELFF.